This T cell receptor beta chain was captured by sequencing in a study of response to subunit inactivated influenza vaccine. This clonotype was counted a few times. Its antigen is unknown. TCRdb re-derived calls from the RT-PCR reads in MiXCR, one entry per CDR3 protein. The table lists about 530,000 distinct CDR3 sequences, about 11% of them singletons. Study-level results: The study's authors posited that every seasonal influenza vaccination enlists few new T cells.

The germline CDR1 and CDR2 sequences are SGHTA and FQGNSA. The CDR3 loop spans 13 amino acids. Trimming removed 0 bases from V and 8 bases from J, with 7 bases in between. Sequencing was performed on PBMCs from blood, taken on the day of vaccination. The V and J genes are TRBV7-2 and TRBJ1-4; D uncertain. This TCR was sampled from a man aged 50 or older who received an inactivated influenza vaccine. The CDR3 protein is CASSLASTEKLFF. The CDR3 DNA reads TGTGCCAGCAGCTTAGCAAGCACAGAAAAACTGTTTTTT.